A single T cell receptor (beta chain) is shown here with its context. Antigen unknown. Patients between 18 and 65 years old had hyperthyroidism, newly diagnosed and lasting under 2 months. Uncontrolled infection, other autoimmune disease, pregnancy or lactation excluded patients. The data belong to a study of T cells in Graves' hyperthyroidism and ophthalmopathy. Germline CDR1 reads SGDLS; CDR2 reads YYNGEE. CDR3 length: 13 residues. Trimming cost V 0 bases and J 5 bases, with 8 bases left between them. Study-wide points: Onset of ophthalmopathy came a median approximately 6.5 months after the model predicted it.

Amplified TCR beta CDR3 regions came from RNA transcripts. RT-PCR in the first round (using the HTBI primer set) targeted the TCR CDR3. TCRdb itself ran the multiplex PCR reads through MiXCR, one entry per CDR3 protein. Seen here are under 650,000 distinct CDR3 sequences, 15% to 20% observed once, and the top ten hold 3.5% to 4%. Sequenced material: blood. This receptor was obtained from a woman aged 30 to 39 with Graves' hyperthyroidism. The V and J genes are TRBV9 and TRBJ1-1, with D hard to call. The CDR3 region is CASSVGIRTEAFF. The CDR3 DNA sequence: TGTGCCAGCAGCGTAGGGATCAGGACTGAAGCTTTCTTT. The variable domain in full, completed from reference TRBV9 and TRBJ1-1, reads DSGVTQTPKHLITATGQRVTLRCSPRSGDLSVYWYQQSLDQGLQFLIQYYNGEERAKGNILERFSAQQFPDLHSELNLSSLELGDSALYFCASSVGIRTEAFFGQGTRLTVV.